This entry is about one TCR beta chain. The antigen is not known. Trimming pared 5 bases from V and 3 bases from J, leaving 19 bases between. CDR1 SEHNR and CDR2 FQNEAQ come from the germline V gene (reference sequence). The CDR3 has 16 amino acids. The data derive from a study of cytomegalovirus exposure and HLA in healthy donors. Study-level results: There was a cluster of highly shared sequence variants that was likely a sequencing artifact. Reported results showed that the classifier diagnosed cytomegalovirus status with high specificity and sensitivity. Association of under 20,000 TCR beta sequences with HLA alleles was found at 0.05 false discovery rate in a later analysis.

The PCR contained 60 Vbeta and 13 Jbeta primers. TCRdb's table, derived via immunoSEQ multiplex PCR, lists solely in-frame clones and lacks some. The table has roughly 100,000 clones, approximately 70% seen once. The receptor was isolated from a woman aged 50 to 60 in good health and CMV-seronegative. The sequencing sample was made of PBMCs. The V and J genes are TRBV7-9 and TRBJ1-2, with unresolved D. In DNA, the CDR3 is TGTGCCAGCAGCCGAATGGCGGGTCGGATCGACTATGGCTACACCTTC. Translating it yields CASSRMAGRIDYGYTF.